This TCR beta chain was sequenced during a study of neurological immune-mediated disorders. V was pared by 0 bases and J by 13 bases, with 13 bases between. CDR1 and CDR2 from the germline V gene are LGHDT and YNNKEL (reference sequence). This CDR3 region has 13 residues. Via MiXCR, TCRdb re-called the 5' RACE reads, giving one row per CDR3 protein. The sample yields 55,000 to 60,000 distinct CDR3 sequences, approximately 4% seen once. This clonotype was detected a few times. Specimen: PBMCs. The TCR was taken from a woman aged 25 to 39 with multiple sclerosis. The V gene is TRBV3-1, the J gene TRBJ2-1; tentatively, D is TRBD2 (6 bases). CDR3 in amino acids: CASSQEGVAEQFF. The CDR3 region has the DNA TGTGCCAGCAGCCAAGAGGGAGTAGCGGAACAGTTCTTC.